Listed here are 23 T cell receptor beta chains from one sample, sequenced in a study of blood T cell repertoires in COVID-19. Assay: immunoSEQ multiplex PCR; the TCRdb copy retains only in-frame clones and omits some. Of 330,000 or so clones in the sample, around 87% were seen once. The specimen was PBMCs or T cells enriched from blood (not recorded which). All receptors derive from a man aged 40-49 years in a cohort exposed to, infected with or recovered from COVID-19 (not recorded which).

This chain links TRBV18 with TRBJ2-7; TRBD1 matches at 9 bases. The CDR3 runs to 14 residues. V shed 5 bases and J 3 bases; nucleotides not matched to a gene: 5. CDR1 KGHSH and CDR2 LQKENI come from the germline V gene. CDR3 in amino acids: CASSEGQGIYEQYF. For the CDR3, the DNA is TGTGCCAGCTCAGAGGGACAGGGTATCTACGAGCAGTACTTC.

This clone showed up just once. The CDR3 region is CASSQGPGRNGYTF. The CDR3 DNA follows: TGTGCCAGCAGCCAAGGCCCAGGGCGGAATGGCTACACCTTC. The chain combines TRBV3-1 (or the pseudogene TRBV3-2) with TRBJ1-2; D may be TRBD1 (5 bases). V gave up 1 base and J gave up 6 bases, with 12 bases separating them. The CDR3 contains 14 residues. The germline V gene has CDR1 LGHDT and CDR2 YNNKEL (reference sequence).

The V gene is TRBV4-2, the J gene TRBJ1-2; TRBD1 matches at 10 bases. Germline V lookup: CDR1 LGHNA, CDR2 YNFKEQ. The CDR3 runs to 14 residues. J was trimmed by 9 bases and V by 3 bases; bases with no gene match: 7. The CDR3 spells CASSHDRGRGSYTF. In DNA, the CDR3 is TGTGCCAGCAGCCACGACAGGGGGCGTGGGAGCTACACCTTC.

The rearrangement joins TRBV10-3 to TRBJ2-1; TRBD2 aligns across 10 bases. The CDR3 spans 17 residues. With 4 bases clipped from V and 5 bases from J, the junction kept 11 bases outside the gene matches. Germline CDR1 and CDR2: ENHRY and SYGVKD. The CDR3 DNA reads TGTGCCATCAGTGGTCTAGCGGGAGATCCCGTAAACAATGAGCAGTTCTTC. This sequence encodes CAISGLAGDPVNNEQFF.

The chain links TRBV25-1 to TRBJ1-1; D is possibly TRBD1 (6 bases). V shed 7 bases and J shed 3 bases, with 21 bases lying between them. The germline V gene has CDR1 MGHDK and CDR2 SYGVNS. This CDR3 region has 16 residues. CDR3 nucleotide sequence: TGTGCCAGCACCACGACAGAGCTAGGACAGTACACTGAAGCTTTCTTT. Residues: CASTTTELGQYTEAFF.

Of note for this clone: The same CDR3 is also encoded by other DNA sequences in this sample. The V call is TRBV5-1, the J call TRBJ2-1, with D possibly TRBD1 on 6 matching bases. V lost 4 bases to trimming and J lost 7 bases, with 15 bases between them. This CDR3 has 14 residues. CDR1 and CDR2 from the germline V gene are SGHRS and YFSETQ. CDR3 amino acids: CASSPGQSYNEQFF. The CDR3 bases are TGCGCCAGCAGCCCCGGACAGTCTTATAATGAGCAGTTCTTC.

The rearrangement uses TRBV11-2 and TRBJ2-1; TRBD2 agrees at 14 bases. CDR1 is SGHAT, CDR2 FQNNGV, per germline. The ends lost 6 bases at V and 10 bases at J; junction bases unmatched: 5. The CDR3 runs to 14 residues. The CDR3 spells CASRLGLAGVEQFF. The CDR3 DNA reads TGTGCCAGCAGGCTGGGACTAGCGGGAGTCGAGCAGTTCTTC.

This sequence joins TRBV10-3 and TRBJ2-7, with a possible D match to TRBD2 (6 bases). There are 16 residues in the CDR3. The germline V gene encodes CDR1 ENHRY and CDR2 SYGVKD. V was clipped by 4 bases and J by 0 bases, with 16 bases between them. DNA for the CDR3: TGTGCCATCAGTGGTAAGGATGGAGGGAGCTCCTACGAGCAGTACTTC. This encodes CAISGKDGGSSYEQYF.

CDR3 sequence: CASSVWDSGGAYGYTF. DNA of the CDR3: TGTGCCAGCAGCGTCTGGGACTCAGGAGGGGCATATGGCTACACCTTC. This chain uses TRBV9 with TRBJ1-2, with D possibly TRBD1 on 5 matching bases. Germline V CDR1 and CDR2: SGDLS, YYNGEE. With 2 bases removed from V and 5 bases from J, the gap between germline ends came to 19 bases. There are 16 residues in the CDR3.

V usage is TRBV10-3 and J usage is TRBJ1-5; the match to TRBD1 covers 8 bases. V lost 9 bases, J lost 2 bases, and 6 bases stayed unmatched. Germline loops: CDR1 ENHRY, CDR2 SYGVKD. CDR3 length: 14 amino acids. DNA of the CDR3: TGTGCCATAAAGACAGGGGACGGCAATCAGCCCCAGCATTTT. Its translation is CAIKTGDGNQPQHF.

The chain carries TRBV4-1 and TRBJ1-3; D gene uncertain. Germline CDR1 MGHRA, CDR2 YSYEKL. The V gene lost 0 bases and the J gene lost 5 bases, with 11 bases spanning the gap. This CDR3 region has 15 residues. In nucleotides, the CDR3 is TGCGCCAGCAGCCAAGAATTCCAGACTAGAAACACCATATATTTT. It yields the protein CASSQEFQTRNTIYF.

DNA for the CDR3: TGTGCCAGCACTGGCAGGGTAGGCACCGGGGAGCTGTTTTTT. Protein sequence: CASTGRVGTGELFF. The rearrangement links TRBV9 to TRBJ2-2, with TRBD1 as a possible D gene (5 bases). V dropped 6 bases and J dropped 4 bases, with 13 bases sitting between them. The CDR3 totals 14 residues. Germline CDR1 is SGDLS and CDR2 is YYNGEE.

CDR3 loop: CASRTGGHQPQHF. CDR3 nucleotide sequence: TGTGCCAGCAGGACAGGGGGTCATCAGCCCCAGCATTTT. The chain links TRBV28 to TRBJ1-5; 9 nucleotides match TRBD1. V dropped 6 bases and J dropped 5; count of bases not matched to a gene: 2. The CDR3 covers 13 residues. Germline V gene lookup returns CDR1 MDHEN and CDR2 SYDVKM.

V and J are TRBV23-1 and TRBJ1-5, with 7 bases matching TRBD1. TRBV23-1 is assigned to the ORF class and has an uncertain function. The trim removed 2 bases at V and 3 bases at J, leaving 10 bases unmatched. The CDR3 loop spans 17 amino acids. The CDR3 sequence: CASSQTDRGTDNQPQHF. The DNA of the CDR3 is TGCGCCAGCAGTCAAACGGACCGCGGGACAGACAATCAGCCCCAGCATTTT.

A few counts support this clone. The rearrangement uses TRBV20-1 and TRBJ2-1; TRBD2 aligns across 9 bases. Germline V CDR1 and CDR2: DFQATT, SNEGSKA (reference sequence). The length of the CDR3 is 17 residues. V was pared by 3 bases and J by 5 bases, with 14 bases of the junction left unmatched. As DNA, the CDR3 is TGCAGTGCTAGTAGAAGGTCTAGCGGGACCCTCGACAATGAGCAGTTCTTC. Translation gives CSASRRSSGTLDNEQFF.

The rearrangement links TRBV15 to TRBJ2-3; TRBD2 is a possible D gene (6 bases). V shed 0 bases and J shed 10 bases, with 11 bases lying between them. The CDR3 sequence is 13 residues long. Germline lookup yields CDR1 LNHNV and CDR2 YYDKDF (reference sequence). CDR3 nucleotides: TGTGCCACCAGCAGAGATGGGACTCAGGCGCAGTATTTT. It translates to CATSRDGTQAQYF.

This chain joins TRBV11-2 and TRBJ1-2; D is unclear. The CDR3 extends over 14 amino acids. Germline assignment: CDR1 SGHAT and CDR2 FQNNGV. V lost 5 bases and J 8 bases, leaving 18 bases between the germline ends. CDR3 sequence (DNA): TGTGCCAGCAGCCAGAATAAAGCAACTAGGGGCTACACCTTC. Its translation: CASSQNKATRGYTF.

Only a few counts were recorded for this clone. The DNA of the CDR3 is TGTGCCAGCAGCTTACCCGGGACTAAGGGCAATGAGCAGTTCTTC. Protein: CASSLPGTKGNEQFF. V gene TRBV11-2 combines with J gene TRBJ2-1; 7 nucleotides line up with TRBD2. J gave up 6 bases and V 2 bases, and 7 bases lay outside the gene matches. There are 15 residues in the CDR3. Germline V gene data show CDR1 as SGHAT and CDR2 as FQNNGV.

This sequence joins TRBV5-5 and TRBJ2-7, with TRBD2 matching over 7 bases. The CDR3 is 14 residues long. Trimming removed 1 base from V and 0 bases from J; junction bases left unmatched: 1. The V gene's germline CDR1 is SGHKS and CDR2 YYEKEE (reference sequence). This chain's CDR3 is CASSLLADSYEQYF. The CDR3 coding sequence is TGTGCCAGCAGCTTGCTAGCGGACTCCTACGAGCAGTACTTC. The whole variable domain, remainder taken from reference TRBV5-5 and TRBJ2-7, is DAGVTQSPTHLIKTRGQQVTLRCSPISGHKSVSWYQQVLGQGPQFIFQYYEKEERGRGNFPDRFSARQFPNYSSELNVNALLLGDSALYLCASSLLADSYEQYFGPGTRLTVT.

V and J are TRBV6-5 and TRBJ2-3; maybe TRBD2 (6 bases). Germline CDR1 is MNHEY and CDR2 is SVGAGI. The CDR3 spans 12 residues. The V end was cut by 0 bases, the J end by 8 bases, with 6 bases between. CDR3 loop: CASSYSGGTQYF. The CDR3 bases are TGTGCCAGCAGTTACTCGGGGGGTACGCAGTATTTT.

The V gene is TRBV30, the J gene TRBJ1-5; TRBD1 agrees at 10 bases. Germline CDR1 GTSNPN, CDR2 SVGIG (reference sequence). This CDR3 spans 14 amino acids. V shed 1 base and J 6 bases; nucleotides not matched to a gene: 3. Written as DNA, the CDR3 is TGTGCCTGGAGTGGACAGGGGGCGATTCAGCCCCAGCATTTT. Translated, it gives CAWSGQGAIQPQHF.

The CDR3 protein is CASSRGLAGDTNTGELFF. The CDR3, as DNA: TGTGCCAGCAGCCGCGGACTAGCGGGAGACACGAACACCGGGGAGCTGTTTTTT. This chain connects TRBV3-1 (or the pseudogene TRBV3-2) to TRBJ2-2, with 13 bases fitting TRBD2. The trim removed 4 bases at V and 0 bases at J, leaving 5 bases unmatched. The V gene's germline CDR1 is LGHDT and CDR2 YNNKEL (reference sequence). The CDR3 covers 18 residues.

This rearrangement joins TRBV5-1 to TRBJ2-2, with TRBD1 matching over 7 bases. Germline CDR1 and CDR2: SGHRS and YFSETQ. CDR3 size: 14 residues. J lost 0 bases, V lost 7 bases, and 3 bases had no gene match. CDR3 amino acids: CASSGTANTGELFF. CDR3 DNA sequence: TGCGCCAGCTCCGGGACAGCGAACACCGGGGAGCTGTTTTTT.